Sequencing of this T cell receptor (beta chain) was carried out in a study of blood T cell repertoires in COVID-19. CDR3 size: 16 residues. V dropped 4 bases and J dropped 9; count of bases not matched to a gene: 11. Looked up from germline, CDR1 is SNHLY and CDR2 is FYNNEI. Generated by immunoSEQ multiplex PCR, the TCRdb table keeps only in-frame clones and is missing some. The profile shows fewer than 120,000 clones, approximately 79% of them singletons. This sequence was found in a woman older than 75 with active or convalescent COVID-19. The material sequenced was peripheral blood. This rearrangement joins TRBV2 to TRBJ2-5; 13 nucleotides align to TRBD2. The CDR3 loop is CASSGTSGSWEGAQYF. The CDR3 DNA is TGTGCCAGCAGTGGGACTAGCGGGAGTTGGGAAGGGGCCCAGTACTTC. Using reference TRBV2 and TRBJ2-5 for the parts outside the CDR3, the full variable domain is EPEVTQTPSHQVTQMGQEVILRCVPISNHLYFYWYRQILGQKVEFLVSFYNNEISEKSEIFDDQFSVERPDGSNFTLKIRSTKLEDSAMYFCASSGTSGSWEGAQYFGPGTRLLVL.